Below are 11 T cell receptor beta chains sequenced from a single sample in a study of patients and donors after allogeneic stem cell transplantation. One entry per CDR3 protein, called by TCRdb with MiXCR from the RT-PCR reads. Of 200,000 to 250,000 distinct CDR3 sequences listed, 12% to 15% are singletons. Sequenced: blood, either unsorted or a sorted T cell fraction (not recorded which). All receptors come from a human donor who was either an allogeneic HSCT recipient or a stem cell or donor lymphocyte infusion donor (not recorded which). It is not recorded whose cells these are; they may come from a transplant donor.

V is TRBV20-1 and J is TRBJ2-5; the D gene is possibly TRBD2 (6 bases). The length of the CDR3 is 10 residues. Trimming cost V 6 bases and J 11 bases, with 13 bases left between them. Germline CDR1 and CDR2: DFQATT and SNEGSKA (reference sequence). DNA for the CDR3: TGCAGTGCGCAGTCTAGCGAACAGTACTTC. Translated, it gives CSAQSSEQYF.

This clonotype was observed a few times. This sequence joins TRBV2 and TRBJ1-1, with TRBD1 as a possible D gene (6 bases). CDR3 length: 14 amino acids. The germline V gene encodes CDR1 SNHLY and CDR2 FYNNEI. Trimming took off 5 bases at V and 4 bases at J, with 14 bases between the two ends. The CDR3 sequence is CASSPARDTTEAFF. For the CDR3, the DNA is TGTGCCAGCAGTCCCGCCCGGGACACCACTGAAGCTTTCTTT.

This clonotype was seen more than once but under ten times. The J gene is TRBJ2-7, the V gene TRBV6-2 or TRBV6-3, with D perhaps matching TRBD2 (5 bases). There are 15 residues in the CDR3. Deletions cut 0 bases from V and 0 bases from J, with 9 bases between. Germline CDR1 is MNHEY and CDR2 is SVGEGT. The CDR3 is CASSYSSGYSYEQYF. The CDR3, as DNA: TGTGCCAGCAGTTACTCCAGCGGTTACTCCTACGAGCAGTACTTC.

This clonotype has ten or more counts. J is TRBJ2-5 and V is TRBV7-8; perhaps D is TRBD1 or TRBD2 (6 bases each). The CDR3 has 15 amino acids. Per the germline V gene, CDR1 is SGHVS and CDR2 is FQNEAQ. V lost 5 bases, J lost 5 bases, and 18 bases lay in between. This CDR3 reads CASSPVFTGRETQYF. In DNA, the CDR3 is TGTGCCAGCAGCCCGGTTTTTACAGGGAGGGAGACCCAGTACTTC.

This clonotype turned up a few times. V gene TRBV7-9 combines with J gene TRBJ1-2, with 9 bases fitting TRBD1. The length of the CDR3 is 14 residues. J was trimmed by 13 bases and V by 0 bases; bases with no gene match: 9. CDR1 SEHNR and CDR2 FQNEAQ come from the germline V gene (reference sequence). CDR3 amino acids: CASSLAGTGLLSTF. CDR3 DNA sequence: TGTGCCAGCAGCTTAGCCGGGACAGGGTTATTGTCCACCTTC.

V and J are TRBV20-1 and TRBJ2-3; no clear D. V lost 6 bases, J lost 2 bases, and 21 bases lay in between. Germline V gene data show CDR1 as DFQATT and CDR2 as SNEGSKA (reference sequence). This CDR3 comprises 16 residues. CDR3 protein: CSARSKVAETTDTQYF. CDR3 in DNA: TGCAGTGCCCGATCGAAAGTGGCGGAGACCACAGATACGCAGTATTTT.

The chain recombines TRBV20-1 with TRBJ2-5; D uncertain. This CDR3 contains 12 residues. Germline assignment: CDR1 DFQATT and CDR2 SNEGSKA (reference sequence). The V end lost 0 bases, the J end lost 5 bases, and 7 bases lay between the germline ends. The CDR3 sequence: CSARDTDETQYF. CDR3 in DNA: TGCAGTGCTAGAGACACGGACGAGACCCAGTACTTC.

In this sample, this clonotype turned up a few times. At one end the junction does not follow the germline gene, possibly because of a read error. The chain employs TRBV5-1 and TRBJ2-1; 13 nucleotides line up with TRBD2. This CDR3 is built from 13 residues. From germline, CDR1 is SGHRS and CDR2 YFSETQ. The CDR3 is CASSLQTSGGFIF. The CDR3 DNA reads as TGCGCCAGCAGCTTGCAGACTAGCGGGGGGTTTATCTTC.

This clonotype was recorded many times. This rearrangement joins TRBV27 to TRBJ1-5; tentatively, D is TRBD1 (6 bases). The V gene lost 4 bases and the J gene lost 2 bases, with 9 bases spanning the gap. Germline CDR1 MNHEY, CDR2 SMNVEV (reference sequence). The CDR3 runs 14 residues. The chain's CDR3 is CASSYRDRNQPQHF. Here the CDR3 DNA reads TGTGCCAGCAGTTACAGGGACCGCAATCAGCCCCAGCATTTT.

For this clonotype: A read error may be the cause here, since a much bigger clone is one base away. The chain employs TRBV11-2 and TRBJ2-7, with D maybe TRBD1 (5 bases). The CDR3 spans 12 residues. From germline, CDR1 is SGHAT and CDR2 FQNNGV. The CDR3 sequence: CTSSLLGHEQYF. CDR3 coding DNA: TGTACCAGCAGCTTACTGGGGCACGAGCAGTACTTC.

The chain couples TRBV7-7 to TRBJ2-5; 7 nucleotides line up with TRBD2. The CDR3 is 15 residues long. CDR1 is SSHAT and CDR2 is FNYEAQ in the germline V gene (reference sequence). The ends lost 5 bases at V and 0 bases at J; junction bases unmatched: 6. The DNA for the CDR3 is TGTGCCAGCAGCGAGGGGAGCGGGAACCAAGAGACCCAGTACTTC. Its protein is CASSEGSGNQETQYF.